This T cell receptor (beta chain) stems from a study of patients and donors after allogeneic stem cell transplantation (dated by TCRdb to the early 2020s). Concerning this clonotype itself: This clone's antigen is unknown. Per-base quality was not reported, and no clone a single base away is much larger than it.

Reading from cysteine to phenylalanine, the CDR3 counts 11 amino acids. Only CDR3 DNA is held: 33 bases, read in frame from base 1. V and J lose 5 bases and 5 bases, and a span of 7 bases separates them. Per the germline V gene, MDHEN is the CDR1 and SYDVKM is the CDR2. Receptor amplification or capture employed RT-PCR. TCRdb records NextSeq 550 as the sequencer. TCRdb ran its own pipeline on the public reads, namely fastp trimming at Q25 and MiXCR clone calling, and kept in-frame beta chains. Here each entry gathers all rows of one CDR3 protein and keeps the most common genes and DNA. For this sample there are about 40,000 distinct CDR3 sequences; 25% to 40% appear just once. The ten largest clonotypes hold around 72% of the sample.

The chain is assembled from TRBV28 and TRBJ2-7; the D gene remains uncertain. This clonotype originated in a human donor who was either an allogeneic HSCT recipient or a stem cell or donor lymphocyte infusion donor (not recorded which). It is not recorded whose cells these are; they may come from a transplant donor. Sequencing input: blood, either unsorted or a sorted T cell fraction (not recorded which). CDR3 region: CASSRRDEQYF. The bases are TGTGCCAGCAGTCGAAGAGACGAGCAGTACTTC.